The source of this T cell receptor (beta chain) is a study of T-cell reconstitution after alpha-beta-depleted transplantation in children (dated by TCRdb to about 2016). In the study overall: Using TCR repertoire profiling, the study quantitatively followed how T-cell immune reconstitution unfolded in children after TCRalphabeta/CD19-depleted allogeneic hematopoietic cell transplantation.

The library relied on PCR. TCRdb lists the instrument as Illumina HiSeq 2500. TCR library preparation used molecular barcoding, with unique molecular identifiers applied to normalize quantification of the TCRbeta repertoire. TCRdb itself trimmed the public reads at Q25 with fastp, ran MiXCR and retained productive beta chains. Rows with one shared CDR3 protein collapse into an entry with the most common genes and DNA. The sample table lists roughly 500,000 distinct CDR3 sequences, about 31% of them with a count of one. 2% to 2.5% of the sample is held by the ten biggest clonotypes. The germline V gene provides CDR1 SGHTA and CDR2 FQGNSA. V ends up 0 bases short and J 0 bases short, with an unmatched junction base count of 5. The CDR3 runs 17 residues from the cysteine to the phenylalanine. The DNA shown is the 51-base CDR3, in frame from base 1. Regarding this clonotype: This clone's antigen is unknown. No clone much larger than this one lies a single base away; base qualities are absent.

The chain employs TRBV7-2 and TRBJ1-3; the central 7 bases match TRBD1. This material consisted of PBMCs from the stem cell graft donor, taken from the stem cell graft. The sequence came from a human donor who donated a stem cell graft to a child with aplastic anemia. Here the CDR3 is given as CASSLAHGTASGNTIYF. The DNA sequence follows: TGTGCCAGCAGCTTAGCGCATGGGACAGCCTCTGGAAACACCATATATTTT.